This TCR beta chain was recorded in a study of identical twins. Overall study findings and caveats: Models, which agreed with sharing between unrelated individuals, nonetheless underestimated the out-of-frame TCR alpha sharing seen in monozygotic twins. Abundant beta clonotypes from cord blood bore fewer insertions; memory repertoires lacked this pattern.

In this sample, this clonotype turned up a few times. Its antigen remains unidentified. All donors comprised healthy Caucasians. TCRdb re-called the 5' RACE reads through MiXCR, storing one row per CDR3 protein. Of hundreds of thousands of distinct CDR3 sequences listed, approximately 6.1% were seen once; the top ten hold approximately 2%. Germline CDR1 and CDR2: MGHRA and YSYEKL. V dropped 3 bases and J dropped 1 base, with 13 bases sitting between them. The CDR3 extends over 16 amino acids. The rearrangement links TRBV4-1 to TRBJ1-5; D unresolved. The receptor's source is a man aged 18 to 30 in good health. Sequencing was carried out using naive T cells sorted from blood. The CDR3 DNA reads TGCGCCAGCAGCCAGTACAGAGGTGAAAGCAATCAGCCCCAGCATTTT. Its translation is CASSQYRGESNQPQHF.